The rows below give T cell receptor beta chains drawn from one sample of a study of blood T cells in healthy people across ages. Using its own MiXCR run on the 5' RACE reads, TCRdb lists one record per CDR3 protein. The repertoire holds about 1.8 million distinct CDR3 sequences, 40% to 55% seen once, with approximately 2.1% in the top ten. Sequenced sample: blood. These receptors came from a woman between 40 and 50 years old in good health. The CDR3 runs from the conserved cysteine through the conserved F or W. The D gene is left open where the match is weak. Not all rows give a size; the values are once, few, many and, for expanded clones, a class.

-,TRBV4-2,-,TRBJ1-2,TGTGCCAGCAGCCAAGATCAACAGAATCCTAACTATGGCTACACCTTC,CASSQDQQNPNYGYTF
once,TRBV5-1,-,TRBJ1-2,TGCGCCAGCAGCTTCCAGCAGGCTAACTATGGCTACACCTTC,CASSFQQANYGYTF
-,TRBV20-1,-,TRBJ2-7,TGCAGTGCTAGGTGGAGGGGGCGCATCTACGAGCAGTACTTC,CSARWRGRIYEQYF
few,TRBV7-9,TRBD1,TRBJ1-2,TGTGCCAGCAGCACTCTAGGACAGGGAGCGGATGGCTACACCTTC,CASSTLGQGADGYTF
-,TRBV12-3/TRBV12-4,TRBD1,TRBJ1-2,TGTGCCAGCAGCCAACAGAGAGGGACAGGGGATTATGGCTACACCTTC,CASSQQRGTGDYGYTF
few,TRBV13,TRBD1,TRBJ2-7,TGTGCCAGCAGCTTAAGACAGGGGCACTACGAGCAGTACTTC,CASSLRQGHYEQYF
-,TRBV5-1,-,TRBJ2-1,TGCGCCAGCAGCTCGGAGGGGAAGCCCCTTTACAATGAGCAGTTCTTC,CASSSEGKPLYNEQFF
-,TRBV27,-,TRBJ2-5,TGTGCCAGCAGTTCTAGGAGGGAGGCGGAGACCCAGTACTTC,CASSSRREAETQYF
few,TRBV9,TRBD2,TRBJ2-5,TGTGCCAGCAGCGTAGCAGCGGGGGGGATCCAAGAGACCCAGTACTTC,CASSVAAGGIQETQYF
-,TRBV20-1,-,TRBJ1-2,TGCAGTGCTAGAGAAACAGGTTTAGCTAACTATGGCTACACCTTC,CSARETGLANYGYTF
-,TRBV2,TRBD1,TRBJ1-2,TGTGCCGGATCGGGACAGGGTCTCATCAACGGCGCGCGGGATGGCTACACCTTC,CAGSGQGLINGARDGYTF
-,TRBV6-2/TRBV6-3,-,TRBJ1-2,TGTGCCAGCAGTTACTTTGGGGACAACTCCTATGGCTACACCTTC,CASSYFGDNSYGYTF
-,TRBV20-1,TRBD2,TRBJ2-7,TGCAGTGTTAGTTCACCGGCGGGGGGATCCTACGAGCAGTACTTC,CSVSSPAGGSYEQYF
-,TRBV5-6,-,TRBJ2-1,TGTGCCAGCAGCTTGGTAGGCGGGGGCGAGGTGAAGTTCTTC,CASSLVGGGEVKFF
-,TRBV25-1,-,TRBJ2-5,TGTGCCAGCACTCTCGGGACATGGGAGACCCAGTACTTC,CASTLGTWETQYF
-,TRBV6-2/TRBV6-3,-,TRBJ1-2,TGTGCCAGCAGTTACCGCCTTATGGGGGACTTCTATGGCTACACCTTC,CASSYRLMGDFYGYTF
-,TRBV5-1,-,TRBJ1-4,TGCGCCAGCAGCTTGTGGACACGAAGTAATGAAAAACTGTTTTTT,CASSLWTRSNEKLFF
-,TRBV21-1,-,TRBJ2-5,TGTGCCAGCAGGGGGTGCCTACACCAAGAGACCCAGTACTTC,CASRGCLHQETQYF
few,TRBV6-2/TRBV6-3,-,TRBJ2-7,TGTGCCAGCACCTCTCCCTTTCTCGGGCAGGGAACGTCTTACGAGCAGTACTTC,CASTSPFLGQGTSYEQYF
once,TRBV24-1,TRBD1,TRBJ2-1,TGTGCCACCAGTGATGTAACCGGGACAGGAATCCCCAATGAGCAGTTCTTC,CATSDVTGTGIPNEQFF
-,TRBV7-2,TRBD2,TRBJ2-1,TGTGCCAGCAGCTTAGCGTGGGCTAGCGGGGGGGCCTACAATGAGCAGTTCTTC,CASSLAWASGGAYNEQFF
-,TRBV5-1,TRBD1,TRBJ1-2,TGCGCATCGGGTACAGGGGACTATGGCCACACCTTC,CASGTGDYGHTF
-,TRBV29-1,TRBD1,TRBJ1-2,TGCAGCCCCCCAACCCTCCTGACAGGGCCGTATGGCTACACCTTC,CSPPTLLTGPYGYTF
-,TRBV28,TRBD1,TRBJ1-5,TGTGCCAGCAGGTGGGACAGGGCCAATCAGCCCCAGCATTTT,CASRWDRANQPQHF
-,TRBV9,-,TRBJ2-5,TGTGCCAGCAGCGCCGCAGGATCTGGGGCTGGGGAGACCCAGTACTTC,CASSAAGSGAGETQYF
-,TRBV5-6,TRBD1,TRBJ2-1,TGTGCCAGCAGCTCCGGGACAGGGACAACCTACAATGAGCAGTTCTTC,CASSSGTGTTYNEQFF
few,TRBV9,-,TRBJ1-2,TGTGCCAGCAGCGTGGACAGACCCCTAAACTATGGCTACACCTTC,CASSVDRPLNYGYTF
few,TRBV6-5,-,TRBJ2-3,TGTGCCAGCAGCCCCCGCCCGACCTTCACAGATACGCAGTATTTT,CASSPRPTFTDTQYF
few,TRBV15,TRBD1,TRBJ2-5,TGTGCCACCAGCAAGGGGACAGAAGAGACCCAGTACTTC,CATSKGTEETQYF
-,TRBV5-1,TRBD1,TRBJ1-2,TGCGCCAGCAGCTCCGAGGGACAGTTCAACTATGGCTACACCTTC,CASSSEGQFNYGYTF
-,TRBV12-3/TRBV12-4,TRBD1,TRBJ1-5,TGTGCCAGCAGCAGAAGACAGGGGAGGGGTCAGCCCCAGCATTTT,CASSRRQGRGQPQHF
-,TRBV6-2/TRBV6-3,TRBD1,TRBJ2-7,TGTGCCAGCGGATCCCCCAGGGGGCAGAGCTCCTACGAGCAGTACTTC,CASGSPRGQSSYEQYF
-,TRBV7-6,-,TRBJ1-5,TGTGCCAGCAGCCCATGCGTTGGGCGCTGCAATCAGCCCCAGCATTTT,CASSPCVGRCNQPQHF
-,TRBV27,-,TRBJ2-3,TGTGCCAGCAGTAAACTCCAGGGGGGCGGCACAGATACGCAGTATTTT,CASSKLQGGGTDTQYF
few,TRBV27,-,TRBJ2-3,TGTGCCAGCCACGGGCGGGGGCCTAATACGCAGTATTTT,CASHGRGPNTQYF
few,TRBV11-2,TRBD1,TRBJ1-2,TGTGCCAGCAGCCCAGTCGGGACAGGGTATGGCTACACCTTC,CASSPVGTGYGYTF
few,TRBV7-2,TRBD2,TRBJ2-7,TGTGCCAGCAGCTCAGTCGGGACTAGCGGCTACGAGCAGTACTTC,CASSSVGTSGYEQYF
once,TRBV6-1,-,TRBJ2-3,TGTGCCAGCAGTAAAAGTGGGGGTGGGGCAGATACGCAGTATTTT,CASSKSGGGADTQYF
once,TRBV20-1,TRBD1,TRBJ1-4,TGCAGTGCTACAAAGGGACAGGCAGGGGAAAAACTGTTTTTT,CSATKGQAGEKLFF
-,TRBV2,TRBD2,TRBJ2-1,TGTGCCAGCAGCACGGGGGGGAGTGGGAACAATGAGCAGTTCTTC,CASSTGGSGNNEQFF
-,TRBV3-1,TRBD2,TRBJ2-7,TGTGCCAGCAGCCAAGGTGTAGCGGGGGACTACGAGCAGTACTTC,CASSQGVAGDYEQYF
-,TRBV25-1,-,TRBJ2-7,TGTGCCAGCAGTGACCCCCAGGGACGCTCTTACGAGCAGTACTTC,CASSDPQGRSYEQYF
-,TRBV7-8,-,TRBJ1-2,TGTGCCAGCAGCCGGGCAGGAAGTAGAGACTATGGCTACACCTTC,CASSRAGSRDYGYTF
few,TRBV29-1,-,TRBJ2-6,TGCAGCGTTGAAAGCGGACAGGGACTAGGTGGGGCCAACGTCCTGACTTTC,CSVESGQGLGGANVLTF
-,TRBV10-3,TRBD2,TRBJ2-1,TGTGCCATCAGGACTAGCGGGGGGCAGGTGGATGAGCAGTTCTTC,CAIRTSGGQVDEQFF
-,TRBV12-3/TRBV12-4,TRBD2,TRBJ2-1,TGTGCCAGCACCCGGACTAGCCGGGTAAAGCAGTTCTTC,CASTRTSRVKQFF
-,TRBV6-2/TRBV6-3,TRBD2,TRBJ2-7,TGTGCCAGCGGAAGACTAGCGGGAAACTACGAGCAGTACTTC,CASGRLAGNYEQYF
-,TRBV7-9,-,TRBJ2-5,TGTGCCAGCAGCTCCTCCCGGCAAGACCAAGAGACCCAGTACTTC,CASSSSRQDQETQYF
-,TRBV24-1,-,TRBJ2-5,TGTGCCACCAGTGTGTCGGGGAGGATGGAGACCCAGTACTTC,CATSVSGRMETQYF
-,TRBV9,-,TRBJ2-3,TGTGCCAGCAGCCCCGGGGCAGGGGTCGATACGCAGTATTTT,CASSPGAGVDTQYF
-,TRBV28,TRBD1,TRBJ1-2,TGTGCCAGCAGTTTAGACAGGGACTACTATGACTACACCTTC,CASSLDRDYYDYTF
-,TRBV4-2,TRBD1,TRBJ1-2,TGTGCCAGCAGCCAAGACGGGACAGGGGTTGAGGGCTACACCTTC,CASSQDGTGVEGYTF
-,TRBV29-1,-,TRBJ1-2,TGCAGCGTTGAGGACCGGGACCCGATCCTCACTAACTATGGCTACACCTTC,CSVEDRDPILTNYGYTF
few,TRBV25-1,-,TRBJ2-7,TGTGCCAGCAGTGACTCACCCAGGGCCCAGCAGTACTTC,CASSDSPRAQQYF
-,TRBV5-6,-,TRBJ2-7,TGTGCCAGCAGCTCCCCAGGGGAGGACTACGAGCAGTACTTC,CASSSPGEDYEQYF
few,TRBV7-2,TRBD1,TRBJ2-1,TGTGCCAGCAGCTTAGTATCTACAGGGGGCTACAATGAGCAGTTCTTC,CASSLVSTGGYNEQFF
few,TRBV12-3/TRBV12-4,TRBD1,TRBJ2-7,TGTGCCAGCAGTCTTGCGGGACAGGGCGGCGAGCAGTACTTC,CASSLAGQGGEQYF
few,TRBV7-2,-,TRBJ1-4,TGTGCCAGCGGTCATTGGGGGAATGAAAAACTGTTTTTT,CASGHWGNEKLFF
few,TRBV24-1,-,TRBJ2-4,TGTGCCACCAGTGAGCTGGGGGAGCAGTACTTC,CATSELGEQYF